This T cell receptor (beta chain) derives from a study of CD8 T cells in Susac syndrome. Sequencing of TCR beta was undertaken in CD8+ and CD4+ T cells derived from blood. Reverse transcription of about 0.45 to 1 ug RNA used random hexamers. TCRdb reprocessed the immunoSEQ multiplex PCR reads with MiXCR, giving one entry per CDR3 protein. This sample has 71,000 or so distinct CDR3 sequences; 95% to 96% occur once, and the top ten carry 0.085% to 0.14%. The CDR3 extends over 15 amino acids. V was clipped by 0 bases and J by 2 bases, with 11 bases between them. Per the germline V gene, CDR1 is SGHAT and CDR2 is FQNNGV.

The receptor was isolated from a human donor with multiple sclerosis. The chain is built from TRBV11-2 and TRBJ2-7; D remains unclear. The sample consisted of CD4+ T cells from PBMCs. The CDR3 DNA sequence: TGTGCCAGCAGCTTAGACCCCAGGTCGGCCTACGAGCAGTACTTC. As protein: CASSLDPRSAYEQYF.